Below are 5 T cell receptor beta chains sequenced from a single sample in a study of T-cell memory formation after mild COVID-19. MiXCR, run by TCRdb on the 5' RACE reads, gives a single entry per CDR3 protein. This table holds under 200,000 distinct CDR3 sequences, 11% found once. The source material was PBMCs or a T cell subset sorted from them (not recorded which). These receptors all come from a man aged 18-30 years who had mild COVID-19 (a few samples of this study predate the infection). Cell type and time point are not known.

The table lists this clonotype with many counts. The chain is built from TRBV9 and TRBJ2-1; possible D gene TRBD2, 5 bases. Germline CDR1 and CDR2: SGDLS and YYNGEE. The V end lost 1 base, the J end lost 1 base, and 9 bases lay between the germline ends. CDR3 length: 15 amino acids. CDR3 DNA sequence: TGTGCCAGCAGCGTATCCGGGGAATCCTACAATGAGCAGTTCTTC. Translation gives CASSVSGESYNEQFF. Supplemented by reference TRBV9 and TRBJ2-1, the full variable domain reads DSGVTQTPKHLITATGQRVTLRCSPRSGDLSVYWYQQSLDQGLQFLIQYYNGEERAKGNILERFSAQQFPDLHSELNLSSLELGDSALYFCASSVSGESYNEQFFGPGTRLTVL.

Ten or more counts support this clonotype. In DNA, the CDR3 is TGTGCCAGCAGCTTAGAGTCCGTCGCAGAGACCCAGTACTTC. It translates to CASSLESVAETQYF. This chain uses TRBV7-8 with TRBJ2-5; D not resolved. Trimming cost V 1 base and J 4 bases, with 10 bases left between them. Germline lookup yields CDR1 SGHVS and CDR2 FQNEAQ. This CDR3 has 14 amino acids. The full variable domain, completed using reference TRBV7-8 and TRBJ2-5, is GAGVSQSPRYKVAKRGQDVALRCDPISGHVSLFWYQQALGQGPEFLTYFQNEAQLDKSGLPSDRFFAERPEGSVSTLKIQRTQQEDSAVYLCASSLESVAETQYFGPGTRLLVL.

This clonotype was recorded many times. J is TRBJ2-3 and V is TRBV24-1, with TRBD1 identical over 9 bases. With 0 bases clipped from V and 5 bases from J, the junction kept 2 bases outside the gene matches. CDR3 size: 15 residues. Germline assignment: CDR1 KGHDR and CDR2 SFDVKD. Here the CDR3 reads CATSDLKDRGDTQYF. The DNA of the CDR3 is TGTGCCACCAGTGATTTGAAGGACAGGGGAGATACGCAGTATTTT.

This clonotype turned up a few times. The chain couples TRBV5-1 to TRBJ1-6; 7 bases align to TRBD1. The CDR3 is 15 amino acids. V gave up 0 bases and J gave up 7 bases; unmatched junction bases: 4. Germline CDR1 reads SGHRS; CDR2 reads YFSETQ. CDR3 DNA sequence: TGCGCCAGCAGCTTGGGCACAGGGGAAAATTCACCCCTCCACTTT. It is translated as CASSLGTGENSPLHF.

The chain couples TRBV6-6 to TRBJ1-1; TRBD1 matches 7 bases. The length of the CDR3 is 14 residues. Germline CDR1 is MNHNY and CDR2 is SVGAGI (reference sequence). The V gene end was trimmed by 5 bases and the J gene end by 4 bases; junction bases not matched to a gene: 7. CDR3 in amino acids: CASSPQGYSTEAFF. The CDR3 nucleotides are TGTGCCAGCAGTCCACAGGGGTACAGCACTGAAGCTTTCTTT.